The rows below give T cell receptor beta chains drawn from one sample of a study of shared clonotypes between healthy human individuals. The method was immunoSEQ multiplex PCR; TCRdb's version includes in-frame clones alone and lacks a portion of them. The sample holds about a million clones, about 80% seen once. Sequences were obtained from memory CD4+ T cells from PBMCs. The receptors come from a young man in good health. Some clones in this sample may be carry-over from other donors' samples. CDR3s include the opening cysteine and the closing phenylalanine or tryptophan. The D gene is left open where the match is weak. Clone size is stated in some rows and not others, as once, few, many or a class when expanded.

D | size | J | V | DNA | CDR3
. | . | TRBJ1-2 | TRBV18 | TGTGCCAGCTCACCAATGGCCTACCAGGGCTACACCTTC | CASSPMAYQGYTF
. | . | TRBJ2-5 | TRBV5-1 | TGCGCCAGCAGCTTGGGGTTACAAGAGACCCAGTACTTC | CASSLGLQETQYF
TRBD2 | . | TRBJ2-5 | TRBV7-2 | TGTGCCAGCAGCTATATAGCGGGAGTAGGGATCCCGAGGGAGACCCAGTACTTC | CASSYIAGVGIPRETQYF
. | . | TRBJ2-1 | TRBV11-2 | TGTGCCACCCTCCAGCGGGCCAGCTCCTACAATGAGCAGTTCTTC | CATLQRASSYNEQFF
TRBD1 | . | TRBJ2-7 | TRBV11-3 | TGTGCCAGCAGCGACAGGGGGCGCGAGCAGTACTTC | CASSDRGREQYF
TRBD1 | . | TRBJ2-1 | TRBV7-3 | TGTGCCAGCAGCTTAACCGGGACAGGGTGGAATGAGCAGTTCTTC | CASSLTGTGWNEQFF
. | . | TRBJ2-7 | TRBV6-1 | TGTGCCAGCAGTGAACAGCCCCTAAGCTCCTACGAGCAGTACTTC | CASSEQPLSSYEQYF
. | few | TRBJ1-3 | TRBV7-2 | TGTGCCAGCAGTATATCTACCCACTCTGGAAACACCATATATTTT | CASSISTHSGNTIYF
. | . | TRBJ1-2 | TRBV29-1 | TGCAGCGGGGGGGGCGTCTACTATGGCTACACCTTC | CSGGGVYYGYTF
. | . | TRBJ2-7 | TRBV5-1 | TGCGCCAGCAGCTTGGTCGGGAGCTCCTACGAGCAGTACTTC | CASSLVGSSYEQYF
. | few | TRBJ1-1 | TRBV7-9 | TGTGCCAGCAGCCTCAGGGCTGCGGACACTGAAGCTTTCTTT | CASSLRAADTEAFF
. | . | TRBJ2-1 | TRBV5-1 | TGCGCCAGCAGCTTCGCCCCAATCAACTCCTACAATGAGCAGTTCTTC | CASSFAPINSYNEQFF
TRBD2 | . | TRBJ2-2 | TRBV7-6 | TGTGCCAGCAGCCCCAGACTAGCGGAAAACACCGGGGAGCTGTTTTTT | CASSPRLAENTGELFF
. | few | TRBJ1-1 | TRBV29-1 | TGCAGCGGTGGATTCGGGGGTGAAGCTTTCTTT | CSGGFGGEAFF
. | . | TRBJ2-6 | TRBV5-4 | TGTGCCAGCAGCCCTGGTGTAGGCATCTCTGGGGCCAACGTCCTGACTTTC | CASSPGVGISGANVLTF
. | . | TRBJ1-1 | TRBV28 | TGTGCCAGCAGTTTGTTTGCAGGACTGAACACTGAAGCTTTCTTT | CASSLFAGLNTEAFF
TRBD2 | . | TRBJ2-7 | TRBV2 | TGTGCCAGCAGCCTGGGACTAGCGGGAGGAATACGAGGGCAGTACTTC | CASSLGLAGGIRGQYF
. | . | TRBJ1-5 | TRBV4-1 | TGCGCCAGCAGCCAAGGCTACGACAGTAGGGGCCTTAATCAGCCCCAGCATTTT | CASSQGYDSRGLNQPQHF
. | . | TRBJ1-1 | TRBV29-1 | TGCAGCGTTGGAGGGAGGTTAGACACTGGAGCTTTCTTT | CSVGGRLDTGAFF
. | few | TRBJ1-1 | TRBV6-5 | TGTGCCAGCAGGATACGACAGAACACTGAAGCTTTCTTT | CASRIRQNTEAFF
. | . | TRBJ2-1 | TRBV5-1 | TGCGCCAGCAGCTTCAGTGTGGGGGTCAATGAGCAGTTCTTC | CASSFSVGVNEQFF
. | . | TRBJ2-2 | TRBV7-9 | TGTGCCAGCAGAACCCAGGGAACCGGGGAGCTGTTTTTT | CASRTQGTGELFF
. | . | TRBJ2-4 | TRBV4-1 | TGCGCCAGCAGCCAAGAAGTGGTCAGCAAAAACATTCAGTACTTC | CASSQEVVSKNIQYF
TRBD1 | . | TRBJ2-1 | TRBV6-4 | TGTGCCAGCAGCGTAGGGACAGGTACCTACAATGAGCAGTTCTTC | CASSVGTGTYNEQFF
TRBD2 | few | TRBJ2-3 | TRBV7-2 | TGTGCCAGCAGCTTAGGTTCGGGCGGGAGGGTTACAGATACGCAGTATTTT | CASSLGSGGRVTDTQYF
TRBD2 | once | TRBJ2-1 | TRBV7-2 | TGTGCCAGCAGCCCGACTAGCGGGAGTGTGAATGAGCAGTTCTTC | CASSPTSGSVNEQFF
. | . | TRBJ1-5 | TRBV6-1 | TGTGCCAGCAGTGCATGTAAGGGGGAACGATGTCAGCCCCAGCATTTT | CASSACKGERCQPQHF
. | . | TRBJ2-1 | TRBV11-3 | TGTGCCAGCAGCTTAGGGCCGTATCCCTCTAATGAGCAGTTCTTC | CASSLGPYPSNEQFF
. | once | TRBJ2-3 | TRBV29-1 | TGCAGCGTCCCAAAGAACACAGATACGCAGTATTTT | CSVPKNTDTQYF
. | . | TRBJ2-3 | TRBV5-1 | TGCGCCAGCAGCTTCGCAGGGGTGCGGCGGGGAGATACGCAGTATTTT | CASSFAGVRRGDTQYF
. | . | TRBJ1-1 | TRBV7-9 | TGTGCCAGCGCCGAAGCCCTTGACGGGAACACTGAAGCTTTCTTT | CASAEALDGNTEAFF
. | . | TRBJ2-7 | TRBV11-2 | TGTGCCAGCAGCTTACCCACCTGGACCCAGACCTACGAGCAGTACTTC | CASSLPTWTQTYEQYF
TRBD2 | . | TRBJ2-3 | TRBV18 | TGTGCCAGCTCACTAGGGACTAGCGGGAGCACAGATACGCAGTATTTT | CASSLGTSGSTDTQYF
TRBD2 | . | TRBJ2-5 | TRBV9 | TGTGCCAGCAGCCCCCAGCTAGCGGGAGGAGAGACCCAGTACTTC | CASSPQLAGGETQYF
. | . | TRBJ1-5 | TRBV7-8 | TGTGCCAGCAGCTTAGTGGCAGGGTCTACAAATCAGCCCCAGCATTTT | CASSLVAGSTNQPQHF
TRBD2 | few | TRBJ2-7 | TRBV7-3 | TGTGCCAGCAGCTTAAGCGGATCACTAGCGAGGGAGCAGTACTTC | CASSLSGSLAREQYF
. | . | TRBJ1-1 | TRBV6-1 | TGTGCCAGCAGTGTCAGTATCCAAGCTGAAGCTTTCTTT | CASSVSIQAEAFF
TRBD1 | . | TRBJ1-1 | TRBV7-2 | TGTGCCAGCAGCTATACAGGGGTCCCTGAAGCTTTCTTT | CASSYTGVPEAFF
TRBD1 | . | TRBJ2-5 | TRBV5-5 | TGTGCCAGCAGCTTACAGGGGGCCGAAGAGACCCAGTACTTC | CASSLQGAEETQYF
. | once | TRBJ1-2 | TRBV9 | TGTGCCAGCTCTCCGGGGCACCCAACCAACTATGGCTACACCTTC | CASSPGHPTNYGYTF
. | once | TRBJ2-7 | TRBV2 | TGTGCCAGCAGTGAAGCGCTTCAGATTTCCTACGAGCAGTACTTC | CASSEALQISYEQYF
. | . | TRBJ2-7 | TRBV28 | TGTGCCAGCAGACAAGGACGGGCCCTCACAGTAGTATCCTACGAGCAGTACTTC | CASRQGRALTVVSYEQYF
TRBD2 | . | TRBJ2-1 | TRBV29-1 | TGCAGCGCCCCCCGGGGTAGCGGGGGTCCGGACAATGAGCAGTTCTTC | CSAPRGSGGPDNEQFF
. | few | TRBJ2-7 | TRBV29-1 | TGCAGCGTAGAAGCAGGGGCAGGCTACGAGCAGTACTTC | CSVEAGAGYEQYF
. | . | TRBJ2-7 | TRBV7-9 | TGTGCCAGCAGCCCCGGGACCTCGACCTCGCGGCAGTACTTC | CASSPGTSTSRQYF
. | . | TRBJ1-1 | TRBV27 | TGTGCCAGCAGAGTCTTTCGGTTGAACACTGAAGCTTTCTTT | CASRVFRLNTEAFF
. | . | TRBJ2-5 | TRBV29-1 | TGCAGCGCCGCGGCGGTCAAGGAGACCCAGTACTTC | CSAAAVKETQYF
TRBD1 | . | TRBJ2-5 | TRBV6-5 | TGTGCCAGCAGTTACTCCTGGGGACAGCTAGAGACCCAGTACTTC | CASSYSWGQLETQYF
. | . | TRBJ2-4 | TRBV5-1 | TGCGCCAGCAGCTTGGCAGGGGACAAAAACATTCAGTACTTC | CASSLAGDKNIQYF
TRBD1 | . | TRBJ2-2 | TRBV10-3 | TGTGCCACCCAGGGACAGGAGGGCACCGGGGAGCTGTTTTTT | CATQGQEGTGELFF
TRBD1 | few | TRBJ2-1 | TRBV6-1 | TGTGCCAGCAGTGAAGGACAGGGGGCGCGGAATGAGCAGTTCTTC | CASSEGQGARNEQFF
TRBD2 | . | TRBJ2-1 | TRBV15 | TGTGCCACCAGCCCGTCTAGCGGGGTCTACAATGAGCAGTTCTTC | CATSPSSGVYNEQFF
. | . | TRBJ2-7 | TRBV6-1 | TGTGCCAGCAGTGAAACGGCCCGGCTGTACTTC | CASSETARLYF
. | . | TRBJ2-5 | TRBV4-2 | TGTGCCAGCAGTCAAGATAAACGGGAGACCCAGTACTTC | CASSQDKRETQYF